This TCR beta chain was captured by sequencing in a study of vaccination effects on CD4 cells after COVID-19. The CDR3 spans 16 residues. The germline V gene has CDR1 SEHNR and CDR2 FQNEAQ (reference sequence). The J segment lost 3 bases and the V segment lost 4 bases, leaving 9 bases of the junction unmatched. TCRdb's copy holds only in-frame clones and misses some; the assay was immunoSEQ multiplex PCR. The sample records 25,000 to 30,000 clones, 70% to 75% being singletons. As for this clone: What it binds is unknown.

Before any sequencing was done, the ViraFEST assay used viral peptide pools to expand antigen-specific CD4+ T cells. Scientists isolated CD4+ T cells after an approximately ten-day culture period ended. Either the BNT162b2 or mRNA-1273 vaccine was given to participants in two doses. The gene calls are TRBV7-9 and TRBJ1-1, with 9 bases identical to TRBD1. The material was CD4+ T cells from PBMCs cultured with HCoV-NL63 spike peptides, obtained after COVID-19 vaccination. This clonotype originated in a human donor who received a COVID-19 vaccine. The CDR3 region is CASSSYGGQGDTEAFF. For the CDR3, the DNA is TGTGCCAGCAGCTCCTATGGGGGACAGGGCGACACTGAAGCTTTCTTT. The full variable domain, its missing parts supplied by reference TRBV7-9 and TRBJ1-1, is DTGVSQNPRHKITKRGQNVTFRCDPISEHNRLYWYRQTLGQGPEFLTYFQNEAQLEKSRLLSDRFSAERPKGSFSTLEIQRTEQGDSAMYLCASSSYGGQGDTEAFFGQGTRLTVV.